The 3 T cell receptor beta chains listed next were all sequenced from one sample in a study of cytomegalovirus exposure and HLA in healthy donors (dated by TCRdb to 2015 to 2018). The method was the immunoSEQ multiplex PCR assay. A mixture of 60 forward primers for TCR Vbeta segments and 13 reverse primers for TCR Jbeta segments was used in the multiplex PCR. TCRdb re-hosts the immuneACCESS table, in-frame sequences only. Its copies lack some clones; in the studies checked, an unresolved V gene accounts for under half of them, and the cause for the rest is not known. The sample records some 80,000 clones, about 79% of which are singletons. The ten largest clones capture over 4.5% of the sample. Sequenced material: PBMCs. The receptors were sampled from a man aged 18-30 years in good health and CMV-seropositive.

V gene TRBV28 combines with J gene TRBJ2-2; D is possibly TRBD2 (5 bases). The CDR3 runs 15 residues. The V end was cut by 2 bases, the J end by 1 base, with 8 bases between. Germline CDR1 MDHEN, CDR2 SYDVKM. The CDR3: CASSLGRGNTGELFF. In nucleotides, the CDR3 is TGTGCCAGCAGTTTAGGCCGGGGGAACACCGGGGAGCTGTTTTTT.

Of note for this clone: An end of the junction does not agree with germline; a read error may underlie this. The V and J genes are TRBV28 and TRBJ1-1, with a tentative D call TRBD1 (6 bases). The V gene's germline CDR1 is MDHEN and CDR2 SYDVKM. The CDR3 runs 11 residues. The chain's CDR3 is CASSDLTTGTF. The CDR3 DNA reads TGTGCCAGCAGCGATTTAACGACAGGAACATTT.

The chain couples TRBV10-1 to TRBJ2-1, with 9 nucleotides matching TRBD1. CDR1 and CDR2 from the germline V gene are WNHNN and SYGVQD (reference sequence). With 8 bases clipped from V and 1 base from J, the junction kept 9 bases outside the gene matches. The CDR3 length is 16 residues. CDR3 residues: CASQGTDRGSYNEQFF. In DNA, the CDR3 is TGCGCCAGCCAAGGGACGGACAGGGGATCCTACAATGAGCAGTTCTTC.